The entry below describes one T cell receptor (beta chain). This sample was included in a study of blood T cell repertoires in COVID-19. Study details: The United States, Italy and Spain supplied acute and convalescent COVID-19 samples. Sources were T cells, B-cell-depleted T cells, or PBMCs; the material itself was cDNA or gDNA.

As processed by the authors: For nucleated cells, counts were estimated from reference gene primer amplification. TCRdb's copy holds only in-frame clones and misses some; the assay was immunoSEQ multiplex PCR. That table supplies the V and J calls and clone size; D and trimming were determined from the DNA. Of about 100,000 clones listed, less than 90% were seen once; the top ten hold over 7%. The origin of this receptor is a man aged 25 to 45 in a cohort sampled during active COVID-19. Sequencing used peripheral blood.

Here the CDR3 reads CASSEVTGEQPQHF. DNA for the CDR3: TGCGCCAGCAGTGAGGTAACAGGGGAACAGCCCCAGCATTTT. This chain uses TRBV10-2 with TRBJ1-5, with TRBD1 matching over 7 bases. After removal of 2 bases from V and 7 bases from J, the junction contained 5 bases not matched to a gene. Germline V gives CDR1 WSHSY, CDR2 SAAADI. The CDR3 spans 14 residues.